This passage covers 11 T cell receptor beta chains from one sample sequenced in a study of technical replicates of blood from several donors. TCRdb keeps only in-frame clones here, not all; method: immunoSEQ multiplex PCR. The table includes about 79,000 clones, about 91% detected once. The sample taken for sequencing was T cells isolated from PBMCs. These receptors all come from a human donor in good health. Some clones in this sample may be carry-over from other donors' samples.

This clone has just a few counts. This chain joins TRBV4-3 and TRBJ1-2; the D gene is possibly TRBD1 (6 bases). From germline, CDR1 is LGHNA and CDR2 YSLEER. This CDR3 is built from 14 residues. Trimming removed 1 base from V and 4 bases from J, with 10 bases in between. CDR3 loop: CASSQASQGYGYTF. The CDR3 region has the DNA TGCGCCAGCAGCCAAGCTTCACAGGGCTATGGCTACACCTTC.

The gene calls are TRBV9 and TRBJ2-5; 8 bases align to TRBD2. Germline values: CDR1 SGDLS, CDR2 YYNGEE. V was pared by 3 bases and J by 4 bases, with 11 bases of the junction left unmatched. The CDR3 covers 16 residues. CDR3 amino acids: CASSDRAGEVRETQYF. The CDR3 DNA is TGTGCCAGCAGCGACCGAGCGGGAGAAGTGAGAGAGACCCAGTACTTC.

This rearrangement joins TRBV2 to TRBJ1-2; TRBD1 aligns across 7 bases. Looked up from germline, CDR1 is SNHLY and CDR2 is FYNNEI. The CDR3 runs to 15 residues. With V trimmed by 3 bases and J by 7 bases, 11 bases remained unmatched. The CDR3 nucleotides read TGTGCCAGCAGTGATCTACAGGGGAGGCTAGCTGGCTACACCTTC. Amino acids: CASSDLQGRLAGYTF. The whole variable domain, filled in from reference TRBV2 and TRBJ1-2, reads EPEVTQTPSHQVTQMGQEVILRCVPISNHLYFYWYRQILGQKVEFLVSFYNNEISEKSEIFDDQFSVERPDGSNFTLKIRSTKLEDSAMYFCASSDLQGRLAGYTFGSGTRLTVV.

The rearrangement uses TRBV18 and TRBJ2-7; TRBD1 aligns across 8 bases. With 2 bases clipped from V and 3 bases from J, the junction kept 3 bases outside the gene matches. This CDR3 has 14 amino acids. Germline V gene data show CDR1 as KGHSH and CDR2 as LQKENI. This chain's CDR3 is CASSPGTGSYEQYF. CDR3 in DNA: TGTGCCAGCTCACCAGGGACAGGAAGCTACGAGCAGTACTTC.

The chain uses TRBV29-1 and TRBJ2-5; TRBD1 matches 7 bases. The CDR3 is made up of 13 amino acids. Germline V gene lookup returns CDR1 SQVTM and CDR2 ANQGSEA. The CDR3 region has the DNA TGCAGTGGTGTAACAGGGGCAGGAGAGACCCAGTACTTC. It codes for CSGVTGAGETQYF.

The chain uses TRBV6-6 and TRBJ1-4; unclear D gene. This CDR3 is built from 13 residues. CDR1 MNHNY and CDR2 SVGAGI come from the germline V gene (reference sequence). V was clipped by 2 bases and J by 5 bases, with 6 bases between them. The CDR3 region has the DNA TGTGCCAGCAGTTACGGGCTAAATGAAAAACTGTTTTTT. Translated, it gives CASSYGLNEKLFF.

This chain uses TRBV2 with TRBJ2-5; D might be TRBD1 (5 bases). This CDR3 spans 14 amino acids. The germline CDR1 and CDR2 sequences are SNHLY and FYNNEI. V lost 8 bases and J lost 3, with 16 bases in between. The CDR3 spells CASGSRVDEETQYF. CDR3 nucleotide sequence: TGTGCCAGCGGGTCCAGGGTGGATGAAGAGACCCAGTACTTC.

The chain couples TRBV4-1 to TRBJ1-1; D not resolved. Per the germline V gene, CDR1 is MGHRA and CDR2 is YSYEKL. Trimming removed 4 bases at V and 4 bases at J, with 13 bases between. The CDR3 loop spans 14 amino acids. CDR3 loop: CASSRGPLGTEAFF. CDR3 coding DNA: TGCGCCAGCAGCCGCGGGCCCTTGGGCACTGAAGCTTTCTTT.

The chain joins TRBV15 to TRBJ2-3; D gene uncertain. Germline CDR1 reads LNHNV; CDR2 reads YYDKDF (reference sequence). This CDR3 contains 13 residues. V was shortened by 1 base and J by 2 bases, with 4 bases between the two germline ends. The CDR3, as DNA: TGTGCCACCAGCAGAGCGTACACAGATACGCAGTATTTT. Translation: CATSRAYTDTQYF.

The chain employs TRBV2 and TRBJ2-2, with D possibly matching TRBD1 (7 bases). The CDR3 extends over 15 amino acids. V shed 6 bases and J shed 3 bases, with 14 bases lying between them. The germline gives CDR1 SNHLY, CDR2 FYNNEI. CDR3 in DNA: TGTGCCAGCAGCAGGGGGGAAATCGACACCGGGGAGCTGTTTTTT. It encodes CASSRGEIDTGELFF.

This clone was seen a single time. V gene TRBV28 combines with J gene TRBJ1-2; D perhaps matches TRBD1 (5 bases). Germline V gene data show CDR1 as MDHEN and CDR2 as SYDVKM. The CDR3 has 14 residues. V lost 4 bases to trimming and J lost 8 bases, with 17 bases between them. The CDR3 loop is CASSWGSGGSGYTF. The DNA of the CDR3 is TGTGCCAGCAGTTGGGGGTCCGGGGGGAGCGGCTACACCTTC.